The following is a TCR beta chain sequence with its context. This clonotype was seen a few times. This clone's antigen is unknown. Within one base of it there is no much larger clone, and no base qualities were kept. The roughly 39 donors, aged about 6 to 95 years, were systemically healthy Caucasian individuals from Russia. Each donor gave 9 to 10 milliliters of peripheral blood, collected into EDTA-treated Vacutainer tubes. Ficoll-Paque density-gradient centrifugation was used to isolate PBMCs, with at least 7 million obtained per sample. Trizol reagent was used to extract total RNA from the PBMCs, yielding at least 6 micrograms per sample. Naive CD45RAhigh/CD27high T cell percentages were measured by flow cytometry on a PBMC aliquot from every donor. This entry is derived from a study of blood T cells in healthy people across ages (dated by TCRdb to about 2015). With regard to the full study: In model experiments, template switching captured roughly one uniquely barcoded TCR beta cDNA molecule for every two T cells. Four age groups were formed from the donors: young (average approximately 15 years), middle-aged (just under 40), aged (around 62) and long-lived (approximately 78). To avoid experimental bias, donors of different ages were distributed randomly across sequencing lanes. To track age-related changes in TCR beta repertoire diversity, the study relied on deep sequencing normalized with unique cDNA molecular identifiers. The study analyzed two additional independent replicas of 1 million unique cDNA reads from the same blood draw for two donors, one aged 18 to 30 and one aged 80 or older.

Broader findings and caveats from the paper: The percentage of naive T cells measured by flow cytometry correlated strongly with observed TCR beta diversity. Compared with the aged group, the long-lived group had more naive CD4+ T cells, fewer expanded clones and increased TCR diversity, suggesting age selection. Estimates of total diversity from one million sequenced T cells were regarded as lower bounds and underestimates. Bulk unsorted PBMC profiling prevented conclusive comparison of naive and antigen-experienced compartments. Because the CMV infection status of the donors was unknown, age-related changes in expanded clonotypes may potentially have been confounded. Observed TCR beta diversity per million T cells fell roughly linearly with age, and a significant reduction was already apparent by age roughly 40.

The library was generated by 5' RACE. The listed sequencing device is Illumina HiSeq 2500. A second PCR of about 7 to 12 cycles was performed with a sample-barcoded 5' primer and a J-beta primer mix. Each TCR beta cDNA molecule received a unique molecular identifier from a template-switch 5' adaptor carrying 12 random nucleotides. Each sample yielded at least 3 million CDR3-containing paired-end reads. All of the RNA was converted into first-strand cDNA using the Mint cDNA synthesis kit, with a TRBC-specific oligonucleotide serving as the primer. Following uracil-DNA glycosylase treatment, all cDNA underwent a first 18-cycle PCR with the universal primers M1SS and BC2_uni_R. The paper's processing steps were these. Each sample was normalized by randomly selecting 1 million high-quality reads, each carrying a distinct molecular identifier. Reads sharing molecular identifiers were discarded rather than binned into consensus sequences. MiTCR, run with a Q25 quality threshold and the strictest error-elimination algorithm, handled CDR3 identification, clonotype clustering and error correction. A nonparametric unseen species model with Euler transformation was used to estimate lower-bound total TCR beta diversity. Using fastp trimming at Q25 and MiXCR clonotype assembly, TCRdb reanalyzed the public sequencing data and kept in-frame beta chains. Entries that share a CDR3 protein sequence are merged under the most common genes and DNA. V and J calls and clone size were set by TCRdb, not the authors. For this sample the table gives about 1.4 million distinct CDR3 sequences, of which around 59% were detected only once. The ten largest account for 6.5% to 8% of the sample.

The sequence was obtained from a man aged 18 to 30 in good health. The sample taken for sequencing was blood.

DNA sequence: TGCGCCAGCAGCCAGCCTTCTACAGGGACAGGTCACAATGAGCAGTTCTTC. Its translation reads: CASSQPSTGTGHNEQFF. The V and J genes are TRBV4-1 and TRBJ2-1; 8 central bases correspond to TRBD1. CDR1 and CDR2, per the germline V gene, are MGHRA and YSYEKL. Inclusive of the bounding cysteine and phenylalanine, the CDR3 is 17 residues long. The CDR3 DNA has 51 bases and is translated from base 1. Ends trimmed: V by 3 bases, J by 5 bases; bases unmatched to a gene: 12.